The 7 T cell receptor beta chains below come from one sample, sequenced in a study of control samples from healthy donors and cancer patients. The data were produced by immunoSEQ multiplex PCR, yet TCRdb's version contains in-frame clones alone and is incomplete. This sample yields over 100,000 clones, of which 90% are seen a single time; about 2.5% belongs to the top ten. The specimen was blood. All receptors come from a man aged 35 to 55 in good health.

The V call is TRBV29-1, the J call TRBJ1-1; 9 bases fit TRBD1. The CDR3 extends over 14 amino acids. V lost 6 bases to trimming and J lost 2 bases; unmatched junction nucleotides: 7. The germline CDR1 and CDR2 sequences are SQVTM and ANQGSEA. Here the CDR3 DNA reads TGCAGCGTAAACCAGGGACAGGGAAACACTGAAGCTTTCTTT. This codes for CSVNQGQGNTEAFF.

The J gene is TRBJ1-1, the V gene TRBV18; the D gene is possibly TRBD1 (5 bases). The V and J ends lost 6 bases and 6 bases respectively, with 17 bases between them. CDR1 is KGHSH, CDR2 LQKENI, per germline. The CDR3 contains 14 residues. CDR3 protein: CASSRDFVWAEAFF. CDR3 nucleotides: TGTGCCAGCTCCCGGGACTTTGTTTGGGCTGAAGCTTTCTTT.

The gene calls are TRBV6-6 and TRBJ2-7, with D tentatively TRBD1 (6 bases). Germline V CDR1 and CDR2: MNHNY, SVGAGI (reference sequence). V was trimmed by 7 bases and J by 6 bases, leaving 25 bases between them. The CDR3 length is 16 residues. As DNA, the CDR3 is TGTGCCAGCACTACGCGAGGGGGATTGAGGAACATCGAGCAGTACTTC. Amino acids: CASTTRGGLRNIEQYF.

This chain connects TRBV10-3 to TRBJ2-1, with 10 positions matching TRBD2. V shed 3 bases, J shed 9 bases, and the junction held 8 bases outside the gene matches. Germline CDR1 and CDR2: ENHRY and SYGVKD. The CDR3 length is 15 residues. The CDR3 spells CAISESGTSVGEQFF. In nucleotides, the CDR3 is TGTGCCATCAGTGAATCCGGGACTAGCGTTGGTGAGCAGTTCTTC.

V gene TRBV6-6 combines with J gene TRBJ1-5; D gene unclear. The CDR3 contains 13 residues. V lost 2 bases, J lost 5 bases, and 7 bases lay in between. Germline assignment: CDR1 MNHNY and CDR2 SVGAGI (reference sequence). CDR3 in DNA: TGTGCCAGCAGTTACGGTGATGATCAGCCCCAGCATTTT. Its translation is CASSYGDDQPQHF.

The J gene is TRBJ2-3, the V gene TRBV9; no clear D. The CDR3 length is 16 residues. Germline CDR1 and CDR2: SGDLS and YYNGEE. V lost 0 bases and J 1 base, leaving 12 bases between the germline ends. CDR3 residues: CASSVGSALCTDTQYF. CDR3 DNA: TGTGCCAGCAGCGTAGGTTCGGCGCTATGCACAGATACGCAGTATTTT.

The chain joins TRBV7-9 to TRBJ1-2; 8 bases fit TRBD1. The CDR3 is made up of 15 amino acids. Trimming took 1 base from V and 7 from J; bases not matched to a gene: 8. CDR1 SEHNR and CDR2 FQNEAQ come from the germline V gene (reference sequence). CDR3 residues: CASSLGPGGAGGYTF. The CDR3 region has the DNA TGTGCCAGCAGCTTAGGACCAGGGGGCGCGGGTGGCTACACCTTC.